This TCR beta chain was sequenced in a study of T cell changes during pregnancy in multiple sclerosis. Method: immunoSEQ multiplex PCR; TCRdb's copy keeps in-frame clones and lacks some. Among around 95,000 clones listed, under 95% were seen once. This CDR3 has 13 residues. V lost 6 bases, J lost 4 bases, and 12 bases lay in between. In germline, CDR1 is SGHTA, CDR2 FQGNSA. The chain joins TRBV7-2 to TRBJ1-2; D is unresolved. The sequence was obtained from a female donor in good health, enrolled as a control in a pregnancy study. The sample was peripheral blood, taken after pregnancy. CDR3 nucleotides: TGTGCCAGCAGTCACGACAACTTCTATGGCTACACCTTC. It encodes CASSHDNFYGYTF.